This T cell receptor (beta chain) was identified during a study of blood T cells in healthy people across ages. Study observations and caveats: Significant beta diversity loss was already apparent by age around 36, declining roughly linearly.

Using a J-beta primer mix together with a sample-barcoded 5' primer, a second PCR was run for roughly 7 to 11 cycles. TCRdb used MiXCR to reprocess the 5' RACE reads, holding one entry per CDR3 protein. The sample has around 990,000 distinct CDR3 sequences; under 40% are singletons. CDR3 size: 16 residues. From germline, CDR1 is MNHNY and CDR2 SVGAGI (reference sequence). Trimming removed 6 bases at V and 2 bases at J, with 18 bases between. This clonotype was seen a few times. Its target is unknown. This chain uses TRBV6-6 with TRBJ2-3; D may be TRBD1 or TRBD2 (5 bases each). Sequencing used blood. The TCR sequence derives from a man aged 18 to 30 in good health. The CDR3, as DNA: TGTGCCAGCAGCTACCCCCGGGACGGCCTCACAGATACGCAGTATTTT. Translating gives CASSYPRDGLTDTQYF.